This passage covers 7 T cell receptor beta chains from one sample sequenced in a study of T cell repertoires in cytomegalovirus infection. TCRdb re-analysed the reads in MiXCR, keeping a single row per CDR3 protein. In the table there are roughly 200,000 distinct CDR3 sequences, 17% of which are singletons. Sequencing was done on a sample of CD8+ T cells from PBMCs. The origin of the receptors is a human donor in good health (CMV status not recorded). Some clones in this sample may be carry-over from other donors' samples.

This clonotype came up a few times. This chain's CDR3 is CASSLLAGTYNEQFF. The CDR3 nucleotides are TGTGCCAGCAGCTTATTAGCGGGGACCTACAATGAGCAGTTCTTC. The gene calls are TRBV7-9 and TRBJ2-1; 8 positions agree with TRBD2. CDR3 size: 15 residues. From germline, CDR1 is SEHNR and CDR2 FQNEAQ (reference sequence). V lost 2 bases, J lost 2 bases, and 2 bases stayed unmatched.

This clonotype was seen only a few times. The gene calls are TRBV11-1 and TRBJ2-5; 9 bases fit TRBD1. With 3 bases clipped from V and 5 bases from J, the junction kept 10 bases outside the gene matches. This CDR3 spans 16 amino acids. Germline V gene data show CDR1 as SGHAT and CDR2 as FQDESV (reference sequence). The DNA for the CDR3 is TGTGCCAGCAGCTTCTACAGGGGGCGCTACGAGGAGACCCAGTACTTC. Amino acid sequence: CASSFYRGRYEETQYF.

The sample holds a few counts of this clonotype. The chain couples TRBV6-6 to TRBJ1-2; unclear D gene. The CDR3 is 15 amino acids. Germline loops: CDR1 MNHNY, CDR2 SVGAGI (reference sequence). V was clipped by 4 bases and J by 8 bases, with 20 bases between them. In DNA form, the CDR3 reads TGTGCCAGCAGTTTAGGAGAGAATGTCGGAAGAGGCTACACCTTC. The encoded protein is CASSLGENVGRGYTF.

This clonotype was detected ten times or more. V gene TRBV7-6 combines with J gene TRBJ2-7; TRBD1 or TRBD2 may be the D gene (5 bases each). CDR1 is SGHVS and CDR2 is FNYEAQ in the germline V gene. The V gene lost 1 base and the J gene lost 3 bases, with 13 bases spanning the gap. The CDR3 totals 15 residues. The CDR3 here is CASSLEGTDYYEQYF. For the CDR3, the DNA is TGTGCCAGCAGCTTAGAGGGGACCGACTACTACGAGCAGTACTTC. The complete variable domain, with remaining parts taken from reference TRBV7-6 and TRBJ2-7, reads GAGVSQSPRYKVTKRGQDVALRCDPISGHVSLYWYRQALGQGPEFLTYFNYEAQQDKSGLPNDRFSAERPEGSISTLTIQRTEQRDSAMYRCASSLEGTDYYEQYFGPGTRLTVT.

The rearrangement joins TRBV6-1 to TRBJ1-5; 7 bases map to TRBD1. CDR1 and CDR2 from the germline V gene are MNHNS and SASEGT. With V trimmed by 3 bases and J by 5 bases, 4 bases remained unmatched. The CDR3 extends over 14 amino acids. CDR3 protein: CASSEDRPDQPQHF. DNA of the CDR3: TGTGCCAGCAGTGAGGACAGGCCAGATCAGCCCCAGCATTTT.

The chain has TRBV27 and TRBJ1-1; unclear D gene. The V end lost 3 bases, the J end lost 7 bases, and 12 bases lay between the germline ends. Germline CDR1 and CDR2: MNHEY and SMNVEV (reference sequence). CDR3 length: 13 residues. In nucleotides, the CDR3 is TGTGCCAGCAGTTTGTCGCCGAGCAATGAAGCTTTCTTT. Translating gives CASSLSPSNEAFF.

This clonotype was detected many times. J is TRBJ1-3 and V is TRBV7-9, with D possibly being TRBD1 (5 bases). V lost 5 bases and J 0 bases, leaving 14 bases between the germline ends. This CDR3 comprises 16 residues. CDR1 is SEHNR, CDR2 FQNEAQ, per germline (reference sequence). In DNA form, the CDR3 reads TGTGCCAGCAGCCCGAAAGAGGGGAGCTCTGGAAACACCATATATTTT. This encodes CASSPKEGSSGNTIYF.